This is a list of T cell receptor beta chains from one sample in a study of T-cell reconstitution after alpha-beta-depleted transplantation in children. TCRdb re-analysed the PCR reads in MiXCR, keeping a single row per CDR3 protein. The sample has around 420,000 distinct CDR3 sequences, around 15% seen once. The sequenced sample was PBMCs, mostly from graft donor cells, obtained 360 days after TCRalphabeta/CD19-depleted stem cell transplant. The receptors were sampled from a boy in the first two years of life who had a stem cell transplant for Wiskott-Aldrich syndrome, so the T cells may come from the graft donor. Both conserved end residues are trimmed from each CDR3. Fields, in order: J gene, V gene, clone size, CDR3 protein. Clone size, where shown, is once, few, many, or a class for clones that have expanded.

TRBJ1-5,TRBV28,NA,ASRIGGGWSQPQH
TRBJ1-1,TRBV5-4,NA,ASSLGLIAKGPREGKKNTEAF
TRBJ2-4,TRBV12-3/TRBV12-4,NA,ASSFQRGAKNIQY
TRBJ2-1,TRBV18,few,ASSPRAGGTFYNEQF
TRBJ2-7,TRBV9,NA,ASSGGTSGSSYEQY
TRBJ2-2,TRBV29-1,NA,SGSMNTGELF
TRBJ2-1,TRBV6-2/TRBV6-3,NA,ASSYGRRLYNDQF
TRBJ2-5,TRBV29-1,NA,SVALVGGETQY
TRBJ1-5,TRBV2,NA,ASSDRQGARQPQH
TRBJ1-6,TRBV6-5,NA,ASRGLQGSSPLH
TRBJ1-1,TRBV6-1,many,ASSLRAVNTEAF
TRBJ2-1,TRBV4-3,many,ASSQEAYRDDEQF
TRBJ2-7,TRBV20-1,NA,SARGGAGYEQY
TRBJ1-2,TRBV20-1,many,SARGAQNYGYT
TRBJ2-7,TRBV5-1,few,ASRQGVTDEQY
TRBJ2-2,TRBV10-2,NA,ASRMDPNTGELF
TRBJ2-3,TRBV5-5,few,ASSYSLRTRKPDTQY
TRBJ2-6,TRBV6-1,NA,ASSERQQTPTGANVLT
TRBJ2-1,TRBV5-6,many,ASSFDDRTPYNEQF
TRBJ2-1,TRBV2,few,ASSSEGLPYNEQF
TRBJ2-7,TRBV13,NA,ASSLRGQIYEQY
TRBJ2-1,TRBV9,few,ASSVVSRTNEQF
TRBJ2-1,TRBV28,few,ASSLGLKHNEQF
TRBJ2-5,TRBV7-9,few,ASSPGGAGETQY
TRBJ1-1,TRBV19,once,ASSIVGPARTEAF
TRBJ1-2,TRBV6-2/TRBV6-3,NA,ASSYSPTGRYGYT
TRBJ2-1,TRBV11-3,few,ASSYSGRNYNEQF
TRBJ2-7,TRBV4-2,few,ASSQAAGLTVFEQY
TRBJ2-2,TRBV12-3/TRBV12-4,NA,ASSLGQFFGELF
TRBJ2-6,TRBV24-1,NA,ATSDGQGLSGANVLT
TRBJ1-4,TRBV12-3/TRBV12-4,NA,ASSWAQGGEKLF
TRBJ1-2,TRBV6-7,NA,AFSFGPRST
TRBJ2-3,TRBV5-1,NA,ASSLHRGRGDTQY
TRBJ1-1,TRBV7-9,NA,ASSPTGERAEAF
TRBJ2-1,TRBV12-3/TRBV12-4,few,ASSQGASSYNEQF
TRBJ2-7,TRBV6-2/TRBV6-3,few,ASSYPRWTGIVYEQY
TRBJ2-7,TRBV24-1,NA,ATSGDSPEQY
TRBJ2-1,TRBV5-6,NA,ASSSYGTSGGAINNEQF
TRBJ2-7,TRBV10-3,NA,AISSFPGLADYEQY
TRBJ2-7,TRBV5-1,NA,ASSYGSPYEQY
TRBJ2-1,TRBV30,NA,AWSPPGGRRNEQF
TRBJ2-1,TRBV20-1,NA,SVGSGVYNEQF
TRBJ2-5,TRBV3-1,NA,ASSLRFYQETQY
TRBJ2-1,TRBV12-3/TRBV12-4,few,ASSRGTGSSYNEQF
TRBJ2-1,TRBV7-2,many,ASSQDGRSYNEQF
TRBJ2-5,TRBV5-1,few,ASSSSGTGIQY
TRBJ1-1,TRBV12-3/TRBV12-4,few,ASRGFRLNTEAF
TRBJ2-5,TRBV11-2,NA,ASSPRATLGQETQY
TRBJ2-2,TRBV3-1,NA,ASSLRGKTF
TRBJ2-2,TRBV7-2,NA,ASSYSGTTDTGELF
TRBJ2-5,TRBV10-3,NA,AISDAGGQETQY
TRBJ2-3,TRBV12-3/TRBV12-4,few,ASSPIARRRADTQY